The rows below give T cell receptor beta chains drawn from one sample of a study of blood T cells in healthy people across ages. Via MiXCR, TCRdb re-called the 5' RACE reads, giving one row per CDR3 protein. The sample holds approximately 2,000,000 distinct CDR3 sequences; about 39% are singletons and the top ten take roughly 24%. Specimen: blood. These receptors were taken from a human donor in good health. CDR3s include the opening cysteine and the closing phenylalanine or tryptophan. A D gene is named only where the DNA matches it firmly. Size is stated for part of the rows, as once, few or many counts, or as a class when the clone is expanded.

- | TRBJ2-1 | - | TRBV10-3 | CAISERAGDYNEQFF | TGTGCCATCAGTGAGAGGGCAGGGGACTACAATGAGCAGTTCTTC
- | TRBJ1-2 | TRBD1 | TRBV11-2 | CASSLGEAGGSYGNTF | TGTGCCAGCAGCTTAGGTGAGGCAGGGGGCAGCTATGGCAACACCTTC
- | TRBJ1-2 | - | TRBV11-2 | CASSLERTQYGYTF | TGTGCCAGCAGCTTAGAGAGGACCCAATATGGCTACACCTTC
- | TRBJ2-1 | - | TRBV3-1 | CASSQRRGPYNEQFF | TGTGCCAGCAGCCAACGCCGGGGGCCCTACAATGAGCAGTTCTTC
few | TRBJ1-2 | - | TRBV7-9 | CASSPEEDYGYTF | TGTGCCAGCAGCCCGGAGGAGGACTATGGCTACACCTTC
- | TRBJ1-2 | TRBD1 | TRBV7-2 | CASSGQGGGYYGYTF | TGTGCCAGCAGCGGTCAGGGGGGAGGTTACTATGGCTACACCTTC
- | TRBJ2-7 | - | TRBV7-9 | CASSSWKGSNSYEQYF | TGTGCCAGCAGCTCATGGAAGGGGAGTAACTCCTACGAGCAGTACTTC
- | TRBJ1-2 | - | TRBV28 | CASSKRQHYGYTF | TGTGCCAGCAGTAAGAGACAGCACTATGGCTACACCTTC
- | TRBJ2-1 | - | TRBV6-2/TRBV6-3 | CASKRPPGYNEQFF | TGTGCCAGCAAACGCCCGCCTGGATACAATGAGCAGTTCTTC
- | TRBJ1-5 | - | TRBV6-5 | CASSLTGTGRNQPQHF | TGTGCCAGCAGTCTGACGGGGACCGGCCGCAATCAGCCCCAGCATTTT
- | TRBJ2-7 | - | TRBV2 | CASSEGLEGTSYEQYF | TGTGCCAGCAGTGAAGGCCTAGAGGGGACCTCCTACGAGCAGTACTTC
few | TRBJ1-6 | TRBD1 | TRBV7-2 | CASSLVGQGADSPLHF | TGTGCCAGCAGCTTAGTGGGACAGGGGGCTGATTCACCCCTCCACTTT
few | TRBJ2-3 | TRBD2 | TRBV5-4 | CASSLAGGSSDTQYF | TGTGCCAGCAGCTTAGCGGGGGGATCGTCAGATACGCAGTATTTT
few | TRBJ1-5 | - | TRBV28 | CASSFPDSYHQPQHF | TGTGCCAGCAGTTTCCCCGACAGTTACCATCAGCCCCAGCATTTT
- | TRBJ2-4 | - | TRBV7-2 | CASSLVSDVRRNIQYF | TGTGCCAGCAGCTTAGTGAGTGATGTACGGAGAAACATTCAGTACTTC
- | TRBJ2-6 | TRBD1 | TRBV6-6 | CASDGTGAGANVLTF | TGTGCCAGCGACGGGACAGGGGCCGGGGCCAACGTCCTGACTTTC
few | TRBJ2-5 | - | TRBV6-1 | CASSPPSGAGGETQYF | TGTGCCAGCAGCCCCCCGTCGGGGGCAGGGGGGGAGACCCAGTACTTC
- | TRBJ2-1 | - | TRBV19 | CASSISTVSYNEQFF | TGTGCCAGTAGTATATCGACAGTTTCCTACAATGAGCAGTTCTTC
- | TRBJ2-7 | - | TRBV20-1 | CSASPGLQPYEQYF | TGCAGTGCTAGTCCGGGACTCCAACCCTACGAGCAGTACTTC
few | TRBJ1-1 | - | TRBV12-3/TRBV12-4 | CATRTEMNTEAFF | TGTGCCACCAGGACAGAGATGAACACTGAAGCTTTCTTT
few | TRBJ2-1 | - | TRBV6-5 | CASSYFGYNNEQFF | TGTGCCAGCAGTTACTTCGGTTACAACAATGAGCAGTTCTTC
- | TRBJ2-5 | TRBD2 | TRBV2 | CASSESRAGGEETQYF | TGTGCCAGCAGTGAATCTCGAGCGGGGGGGGAAGAGACCCAGTACTTC
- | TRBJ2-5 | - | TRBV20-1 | CSARVVVYQETQYF | TGCAGTGCTAGAGTGGTGGTGTACCAAGAGACCCAGTACTTC
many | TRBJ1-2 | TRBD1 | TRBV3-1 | CASSQEGTAYGYTF | TGTGCCAGCAGCCAAGAGGGGACAGCCTATGGCTACACCTTC
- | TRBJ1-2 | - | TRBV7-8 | CASSLGNPRITNYGYTF | TGTGCCAGCAGCTTAGGCAACCCTAGGATTACTAACTATGGCTACACCTTC
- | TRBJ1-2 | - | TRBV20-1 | CSARVSGVVDGYTF | TGCAGTGCTAGAGTGTCGGGGGTGGTGGATGGCTACACCTTC
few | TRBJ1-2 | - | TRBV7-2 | CASSLQRSNYGYTF | TGTGCCAGCAGCCTCCAGAGAAGCAACTATGGCTACACCTTC
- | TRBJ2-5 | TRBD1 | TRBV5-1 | CASSDPRQGEETQYF | TGCGCCAGCAGCGACCCAAGACAGGGGGAAGAGACCCAGTACTTC
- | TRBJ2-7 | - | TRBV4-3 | CASSQETQGYEQYF | TGCGCCAGCAGCCAGGAGACACAGGGTTACGAGCAGTACTTC
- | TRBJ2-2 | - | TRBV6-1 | CASRDPNTGELFF | TGTGCCAGCAGGGACCCAAACACCGGGGAGCTGTTTTTT
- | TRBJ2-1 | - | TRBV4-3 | CASSQPRGEQFF | TGCGCCAGCAGCCAACCCCGGGGGGAGCAGTTCTTC
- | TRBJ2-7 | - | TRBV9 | CASSVRQNSYEQYF | TGTGCCAGCAGCGTCCGACAAAACTCCTACGAGCAGTACTTC
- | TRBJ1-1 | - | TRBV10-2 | CASSEKGGLGAFF | TGCGCCAGCAGTGAGAAGGGCGGGTTGGGAGCTTTCTTT
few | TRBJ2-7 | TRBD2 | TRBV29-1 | CSVEDGVQGGTYEQYF | TGCAGCGTTGAAGATGGAGTCCAGGGAGGGACCTACGAGCAGTACTTC
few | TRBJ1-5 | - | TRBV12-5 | CASGLAGNQPQHF | TGTGCTAGTGGTTTGGCGGGGAATCAGCCCCAGCATTTT
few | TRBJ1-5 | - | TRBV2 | CASRGTLNSNQPQHF | TGTGCCAGCAGGGGGACACTTAATAGCAATCAGCCCCAGCATTTT
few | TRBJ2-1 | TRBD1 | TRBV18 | CASSLQGGTYNEQFF | TGTGCCAGCTCTCTACAGGGGGGAACCTACAATGAGCAGTTCTTC
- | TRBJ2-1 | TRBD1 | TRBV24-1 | CATSDLPGTGRMVNEQFF | TGTGCCACCAGTGATTTGCCCGGGACAGGGAGAATGGTGAATGAGCAGTTCTTC
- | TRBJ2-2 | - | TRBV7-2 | CASSYGHFGELFF | TGTGCCAGCAGCTACGGACATTTCGGGGAGCTGTTTTTT
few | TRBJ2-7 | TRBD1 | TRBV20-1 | CSARDSWDSSYEQYF | TGCAGTGCTAGGGACTCATGGGACAGTTCCTACGAGCAGTACTTC
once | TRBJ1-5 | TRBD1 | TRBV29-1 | CSVDLQGACNQPQHF | TGCAGCGTCGACCTACAGGGGGCATGCAATCAGCCCCAGCATTTT
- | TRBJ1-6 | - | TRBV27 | CASSLKRGVRSPLHF | TGTGCCAGCAGTTTAAAAAGGGGAGTACGGTCACCCCTCCACTTT
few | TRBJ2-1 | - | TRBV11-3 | CASSLGWRGDYNEQFF | TGTGCCAGCAGCTTAGGGTGGCGCGGAGACTACAATGAGCAGTTCTTC
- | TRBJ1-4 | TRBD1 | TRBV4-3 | CASSQEGTGGYEKLFF | TGCGCCAGCAGCCAAGAAGGGACAGGGGGCTATGAAAAACTGTTTTTT
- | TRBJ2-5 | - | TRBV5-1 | CASSLGLALDQETQYF | TGCGCCAGCAGCTTGGGATTAGCGTTGGACCAAGAGACCCAGTACTTC
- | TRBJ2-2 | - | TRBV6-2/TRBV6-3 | CASGTSYTGELFF | TGTGCCAGCGGTACTAGCTACACCGGGGAGCTGTTTTTT
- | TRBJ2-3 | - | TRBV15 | CATSRRTSSTDTQYF | TGTGCCACCAGCAGAAGGACCTCTAGCACAGATACGCAGTATTTT
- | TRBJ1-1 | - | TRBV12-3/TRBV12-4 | CASSRRTQNTEAFF | TGTGCCAGCAGTCGAAGGACACAAAACACTGAAGCTTTCTTT
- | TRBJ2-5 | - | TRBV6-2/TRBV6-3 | CASSYGLVGTQYF | TGTGCCAGCAGTTACGGTCTAGTTGGGACCCAGTACTTC